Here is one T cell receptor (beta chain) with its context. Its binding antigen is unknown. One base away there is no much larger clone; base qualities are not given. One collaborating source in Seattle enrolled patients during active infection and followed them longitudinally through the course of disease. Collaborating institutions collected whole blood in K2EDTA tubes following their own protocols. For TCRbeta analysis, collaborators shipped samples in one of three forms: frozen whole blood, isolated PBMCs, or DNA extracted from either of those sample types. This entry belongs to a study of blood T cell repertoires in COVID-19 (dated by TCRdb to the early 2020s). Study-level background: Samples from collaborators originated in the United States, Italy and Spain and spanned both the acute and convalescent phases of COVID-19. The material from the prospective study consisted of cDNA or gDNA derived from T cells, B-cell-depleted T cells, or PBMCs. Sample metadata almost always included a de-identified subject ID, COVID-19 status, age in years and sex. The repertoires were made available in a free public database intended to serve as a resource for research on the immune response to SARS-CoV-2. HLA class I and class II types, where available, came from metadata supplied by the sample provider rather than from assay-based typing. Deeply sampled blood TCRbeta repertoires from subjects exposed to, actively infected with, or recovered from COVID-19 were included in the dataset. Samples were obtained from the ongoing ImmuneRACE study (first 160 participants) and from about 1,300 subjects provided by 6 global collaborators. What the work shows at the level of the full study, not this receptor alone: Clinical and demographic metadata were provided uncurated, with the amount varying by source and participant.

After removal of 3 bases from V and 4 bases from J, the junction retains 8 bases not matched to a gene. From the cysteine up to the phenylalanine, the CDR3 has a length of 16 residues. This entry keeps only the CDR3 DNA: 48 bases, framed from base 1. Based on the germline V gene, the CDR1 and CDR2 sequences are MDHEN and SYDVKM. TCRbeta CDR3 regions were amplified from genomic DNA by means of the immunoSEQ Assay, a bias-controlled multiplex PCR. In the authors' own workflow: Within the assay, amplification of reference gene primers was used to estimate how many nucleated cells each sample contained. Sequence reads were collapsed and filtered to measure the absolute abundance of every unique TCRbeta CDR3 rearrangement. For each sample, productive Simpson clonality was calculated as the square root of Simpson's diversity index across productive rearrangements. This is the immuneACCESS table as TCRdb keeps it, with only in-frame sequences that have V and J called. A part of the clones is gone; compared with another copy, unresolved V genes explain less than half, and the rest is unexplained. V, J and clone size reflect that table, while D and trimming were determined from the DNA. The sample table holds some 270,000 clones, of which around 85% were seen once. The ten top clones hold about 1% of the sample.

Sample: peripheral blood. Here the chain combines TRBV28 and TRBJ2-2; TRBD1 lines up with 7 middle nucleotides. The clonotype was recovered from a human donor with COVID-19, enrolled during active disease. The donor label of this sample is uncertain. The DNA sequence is TGTGCCAGCAGTTTTGGCGACTACAGGGGCACCGGGGAGCTGTTTTTT. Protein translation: CASSFGDYRGTGELFF.